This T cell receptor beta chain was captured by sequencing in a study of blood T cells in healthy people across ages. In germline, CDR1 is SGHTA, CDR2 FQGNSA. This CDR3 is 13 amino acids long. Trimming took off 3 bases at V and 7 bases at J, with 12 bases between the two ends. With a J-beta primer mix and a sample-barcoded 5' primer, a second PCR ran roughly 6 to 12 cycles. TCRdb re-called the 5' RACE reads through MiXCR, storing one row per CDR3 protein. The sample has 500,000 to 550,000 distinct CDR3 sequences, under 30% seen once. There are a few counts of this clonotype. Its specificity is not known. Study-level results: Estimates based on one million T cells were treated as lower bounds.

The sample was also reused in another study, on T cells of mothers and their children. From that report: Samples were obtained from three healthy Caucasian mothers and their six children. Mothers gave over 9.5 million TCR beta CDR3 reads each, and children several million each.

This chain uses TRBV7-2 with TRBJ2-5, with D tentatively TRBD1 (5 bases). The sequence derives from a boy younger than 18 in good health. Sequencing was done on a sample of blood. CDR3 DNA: TGTGCCAGCAGCTTCGTGCGTAGGGGGACCCAGTACTTC. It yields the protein CASSFVRRGTQYF.